These 24 T cell receptor beta chains were all obtained from the same sample, sequenced in a study of blood T cell repertoires in COVID-19. Sequenced by immunoSEQ multiplex PCR; TCRdb stores in-frame clones only, minus some. The sample contains 10,000 or so clones, more than 70% of which appear only once. The sequenced sample was peripheral blood. These TCRs come from a human donor in a cohort sampled during active COVID-19.

The chain links TRBV4-1 to TRBJ2-7, with D tentatively TRBD1 (5 bases). Trimming took 1 base from V and 2 from J, leaving 12 bases between them. Looked up from germline, CDR1 is MGHRA and CDR2 is YSYEKL. This CDR3 spans 15 amino acids. CDR3 region: CASSQGTFSPYEQYF. Here the CDR3 DNA reads TGCGCCAGCAGCCAAGGGACATTCTCTCCCTACGAGCAGTACTTC.

This sequence joins TRBV5-1 and TRBJ2-3; TRBD1 aligns across 8 bases. Germline trimming cut 4 bases from V and 4 bases from J; bases unmatched to any gene: 11. Germline V gene data show CDR1 as SGHRS and CDR2 as YFSETQ. The length of the CDR3 is 16 residues. The CDR3 here is CASSLSGAGGADTQYF. As DNA, the CDR3 is TGCGCCAGCAGCCTGAGTGGTGCAGGGGGCGCAGATACGCAGTATTTT.

This clone was seen a single time. This chain joins TRBV12-3 or TRBV12-4 and TRBJ2-3; no clear D gene. CDR3 size: 13 residues. V was cut by 5 bases and J by 6 bases, with 12 bases left in between. CDR3 bases: TGTGCCAGCAGTCTTCAGTCGCCCGATACGCAGTATTTT. As protein: CASSLQSPDTQYF.

This chain uses TRBV29-1 with TRBJ1-1; the D gene is possibly TRBD1 (5 bases). This CDR3 has 12 residues. Trimming removed 7 bases from V and 3 bases from J, with 12 bases in between. From germline, CDR1 is SQVTM and CDR2 ANQGSEA. CDR3 in amino acids: CSASGFDTEAFF. The CDR3 nucleotides read TGCAGCGCCTCAGGGTTTGACACTGAAGCTTTCTTT.

The J gene is TRBJ2-2, the V gene TRBV5-1; 8 nucleotides line up with TRBD2. Germline CDR1 SGHRS, CDR2 YFSETQ. This CDR3 contains 14 residues. With V trimmed by 4 bases and J by 4 bases, 3 bases remained unmatched. The chain's CDR3 is CASSPGTSTGELFF. CDR3 bases: TGCGCCAGCAGCCCGGGGACTAGCACCGGGGAGCTGTTTTTT.

The chain's CDR3 is CASSFFSGSYNEQFF. In DNA form, the CDR3 reads TGTGCCAGCAGCTTTTTTAGCGGATCTTACAATGAGCAGTTCTTC. The chain uses TRBV11-2 and TRBJ2-1, with TRBD2 as a possible D gene (6 bases). V lost 3 bases and J 4 bases, leaving 13 bases between the germline ends. The CDR3 is 15 residues long. Germline-derived CDR1 and CDR2 are SGHAT and FQNNGV.

The chain links TRBV7-9 to TRBJ2-7; D perhaps matches TRBD2 (6 bases). Trimming took off 2 bases at V and 0 bases at J, with 14 bases between the two ends. Germline CDR1 is SEHNR and CDR2 is FQNEAQ (reference sequence). The CDR3 has 16 residues. The CDR3 reads CASSLNGGISSYEQYF. CDR3 nucleotides: TGTGCCAGCAGCTTAAATGGCGGGATCAGCTCCTACGAGCAGTACTTC.

This chain joins TRBV28 and TRBJ1-5, with D perhaps matching TRBD1 (6 bases). This CDR3 spans 15 amino acids. The germline gives CDR1 MDHEN, CDR2 SYDVKM. V was cut by 4 bases and J by 0 bases, with 10 bases left in between. The CDR3 here is CASSWGQGSNQPQHF. CDR3 coding DNA: TGTGCCAGCAGTTGGGGGCAGGGTAGCAATCAGCCCCAGCATTTT.

The V and J genes are TRBV5-1 and TRBJ2-3; 10 nucleotides align to TRBD1. V shed 3 bases and J 5 bases; nucleotides not matched to a gene: 3. Germline V lookup: CDR1 SGHRS, CDR2 YFSETQ. The CDR3 contains 14 residues. Here the CDR3 reads CASSSDRGRDTQYF. For the CDR3, the DNA is TGCGCCAGCAGCTCCGACAGGGGGCGAGATACGCAGTATTTT.

The V and J genes are TRBV2 and TRBJ1-5; TRBD1 is a possible D gene (5 bases). Germline CDR1 reads SNHLY; CDR2 reads FYNNEI. CDR3 length equals 15 residues. Deletions cut 6 bases from V and 0 bases from J, with 12 bases between. The CDR3 coding sequence is TGTGCCAGCAGCGACCACGACAGTAGCAATCAGCCCCAGCATTTT. Encoded protein: CASSDHDSSNQPQHF.

This clone appeared a few times. The chain joins TRBV6-5 to TRBJ1-2, with 9 bases identical to TRBD1. V trimming: 2 bases; J trimming: 4 bases; junction bases outside the gene matches: 5. The CDR3 extends over 15 amino acids. The germline CDR1 and CDR2 sequences are MNHEY and SVGAGI. Written as DNA, the CDR3 is TGTGCCAGCAGTTACGAGGTGGGACAGGGCTATGGCTACACCTTC. It codes for CASSYEVGQGYGYTF.

The V and J genes are TRBV28 and TRBJ1-1, with D possibly TRBD1 on 6 matching bases. The ends were cut back, 3 bases at V and 5 bases at J, with 13 bases in the middle. The germline CDR1 and CDR2 sequences are MDHEN and SYDVKM. The CDR3 is 14 residues long. The DNA for the CDR3 is TGTGCCAGCAGTTTTCGCAGGGGAAGAACTGAAGCTTTCTTT. It yields the protein CASSFRRGRTEAFF.

This chain connects TRBV12-3 or TRBV12-4 to TRBJ2-7, with D possibly being TRBD1 (6 bases). This CDR3 region has 12 residues. The V gene lost 6 bases and the J gene lost 4 bases, with 10 bases spanning the gap. CDR3 in amino acids: CASSPDSYEQYF. The CDR3 DNA reads TGTGCCAGCAGCCCGGACAGTTACGAGCAGTACTTC.

The chain has TRBV27 and TRBJ2-3; the match to TRBD1 covers 7 bases. Germline values: CDR1 MNHEY, CDR2 SMNVEV (reference sequence). The length of the CDR3 is 16 residues. The junction had 12 bases not matched to a gene; V was cut back by 7 bases and J by 2 bases. CDR3 DNA: TGTGCCAGCACCCTCCTAGGGACAGACCTCACAGATACGCAGTATTTT. This codes for CASTLLGTDLTDTQYF.

This clone has only a few counts. The genes are TRBV28 and TRBJ2-7, with 12 bases fitting TRBD1. Germline CDR1 MDHEN, CDR2 SYDVKM. Trimming at V came to 5 bases and at J to 5 bases, leaving 10 bases not matched to a gene. There are 16 residues in the CDR3. This CDR3 is CASSPGQGAARDEQYF. In DNA, the CDR3 is TGTGCCAGCAGTCCGGGACAGGGGGCGGCGAGGGACGAGCAGTACTTC.

The chain couples TRBV7-2 to TRBJ2-7; TRBD1 agrees at 7 bases. The germline V gene has CDR1 SGHTA and CDR2 FQGNSA. The ends lost 5 bases at V and 7 bases at J; junction bases unmatched: 11. The CDR3 is 14 amino acids. The DNA of the CDR3 is TGTGCCAGCAGCAACTATTGGGACAGTCGGGAGCAGTACTTC. Its translation is CASSNYWDSREQYF.

J is TRBJ1-2 and V is TRBV9; 9 nucleotides align to TRBD1. There are 18 residues in the CDR3. V was pared by 0 bases and J by 4 bases, with 13 bases of the junction left unmatched. Germline CDR1 reads SGDLS; CDR2 reads YYNGEE. Here the CDR3 DNA reads TGTGCCAGCAGCGTAGCCGCAGGGGTTACGGGACAGGGCTATGGCTACACCTTC. Its protein product is CASSVAAGVTGQGYGYTF.

The J gene is TRBJ1-1, the V gene TRBV27; 8 bases are shared with TRBD1. V lost 5 bases to trimming and J lost 6 bases; unmatched junction nucleotides: 8. Per the germline V gene, CDR1 is MNHEY and CDR2 is SMNVEV (reference sequence). There are 14 residues in the CDR3. In DNA form, the CDR3 reads TGTGCCAGCAGTAGGACAGGGTCGTGGGCTGAAGCTTTCTTT. This sequence encodes CASSRTGSWAEAFF.

V gene TRBV19 combines with J gene TRBJ1-2; 8 bases line up with TRBD1. The CDR3 consists of 13 residues. CDR1 and CDR2 from the germline V gene are LNHDA and SQIVND (reference sequence). V lost 5 bases to trimming and J lost 5 bases; unmatched junction nucleotides: 4. The CDR3: CASSPTGGYGYTF. CDR3 nucleotides: TGTGCCAGTAGTCCAACAGGGGGATATGGCTACACCTTC. Full variable domain (missing parts from reference TRBV19 and TRBJ1-2): DGGITQSPKYLFRKEGQNVTLSCEQNLNHDAMYWYRQDPGQGLRLIYYSQIVNDFQKGDIAEGYSVSREKKESFPLTVTSAQKNPTAFYLCASSPTGGYGYTFGSGTRLTVV.

This chain joins TRBV4-3 and TRBJ1-3; no clear D. In germline, CDR1 is LGHNA, CDR2 YSLEER. Trimming took off 0 bases at V and 0 bases at J, with 6 bases between the two ends. The CDR3 covers 15 residues. The CDR3 is CASSQDPSSGNTIYF. DNA for the CDR3: TGCGCCAGCAGCCAAGATCCCAGCTCTGGAAACACCATATATTTT.

The genes are TRBV19 and TRBJ2-3; 9 bases map to TRBD2. J was trimmed by 5 bases and V by 4 bases; bases with no gene match: 7. CDR1 LNHDA and CDR2 SQIVND come from the germline V gene (reference sequence). CDR3 length: 15 amino acids. The CDR3 sequence: CASSRRGGREDTQYF. The CDR3 nucleotides are TGTGCCAGTAGTAGGCGGGGGGGCCGAGAAGATACGCAGTATTTT.

The rearrangement links TRBV6-5 to TRBJ1-3; 7 positions agree with TRBD1. The CDR3 extends over 15 amino acids. Germline trimming cut 6 bases from V and 3 bases from J; bases unmatched to any gene: 8. CDR1 is MNHEY, CDR2 SVGAGI, per germline. The CDR3 coding sequence is TGTGCCAGCAGCATAGGGACAGCAATTGGAAACACCATATATTTT. Residues: CASSIGTAIGNTIYF.

This clone appeared once. The genes are TRBV9 and TRBJ1-3, with a tentative D call TRBD1 (5 bases). V shed 10 bases and J shed 8 bases, with 25 bases lying between them. Looked up from germline, CDR1 is SGDLS and CDR2 is YYNGEE. CDR3 length: 15 amino acids. The CDR3 spells CASSPRQGLTDTIYF. The CDR3 DNA reads as TGTGCCTCCTCGCCAAGGCAGGGTCTTACGGACACCATATATTTT.

This sequence joins TRBV5-1 and TRBJ2-2; D is possibly TRBD1 (6 bases). The V gene's germline CDR1 is SGHRS and CDR2 YFSETQ. Trimming stripped 0 bases from V and 0 bases from J, with 9 bases between. The CDR3 totals 16 residues. Here the CDR3 DNA reads TGCGCCAGCAGCTTGGAATGGACAGCGAACACCGGGGAGCTGTTTTTT. Its protein is CASSLEWTANTGELFF. Full variable domain (outside the CDR3, taken from reference TRBV5-1 and TRBJ2-2): KAGVTQTPRYLIKTRGQQVTLSCSPISGHRSVSWYQQTPGQGLQFLFEYFSETQRNKGNFPGRFSGRQFSNSRSEMNVSTLELGDSALYLCASSLEWTANTGELFFGEGSRLTVL.